This entry lists 30 T cell receptor beta chains sequenced from one sample in a study of T cells in Graves' hyperthyroidism and ophthalmopathy. Researchers took RNA transcripts and amplified the TCR beta CDR3 regions from them. The TCR CDR3 was amplified in a first-round RT-PCR using the HTBI primer set. TCRdb ran MiXCR on the multiplex PCR reads and lists one entry per CDR3 protein. The sample lists a few hundred thousand distinct CDR3 sequences, roughly 20% occurring once. The sample was blood. Receptors were obtained from a man aged 18-30 years with Graves' hyperthyroidism.

This clonotype has a count of ten or more. J is TRBJ1-2 and V is TRBV12-3 or TRBV12-4; D unresolved. Trimming took 4 bases from V and 4 from J, leaving 10 bases between them. This CDR3 is 13 amino acids long. The DNA for the CDR3 is TGTGCCAGCAGTTCCGGGCTTTCCTATGGCTACACCTTC. This codes for CASSSGLSYGYTF.

This clonotype was detected many times. The V call is TRBV28, the J call TRBJ1-1; D may be TRBD1 (6 bases). Germline CDR1 MDHEN, CDR2 SYDVKM. There are 17 residues in the CDR3. Trimming removed 2 bases from V and 0 bases from J, with 16 bases in between. DNA of the CDR3: TGTGCCAGCAGTTTACCCTACAGGGCCCAATTGAACACTGAAGCTTTCTTT. This encodes CASSLPYRAQLNTEAFF.

The genes are TRBV11-2 and TRBJ2-2, with 9 bases aligning to TRBD2. The germline CDR1 and CDR2 sequences are SGHAT and FQNNGV. The CDR3 is 14 residues long. V dropped 4 bases and J dropped 8; count of bases not matched to a gene: 5. CDR3: CASSSNSGRGELFF. The CDR3 nucleotides are TGTGCCAGCAGCTCAAATAGCGGGAGAGGGGAGCTGTTTTTT.

The rearrangement links TRBV12-3 or TRBV12-4 to TRBJ1-2; 7 nucleotides agree with TRBD1. The ends lost 5 bases at V and 2 bases at J; junction bases unmatched: 11. CDR3 length: 16 residues. CDR3 in amino acids: CASSTRGQEGNYGYTF. The CDR3 bases are TGTGCCAGCAGTACTAGGGGGCAGGAGGGGAACTATGGCTACACCTTC.

This clonotype came up many times. This CDR3 is CASRGPSAEAFF. The CDR3 nucleotides read TGTGCCAGCAGGGGGCCTTCTGCTGAAGCTTTCTTT. V is TRBV12-3 or TRBV12-4 and J is TRBJ1-1, with D perhaps TRBD1 (5 bases). The CDR3 totals 12 residues. Trimming removed 6 bases from V and 6 bases from J, with 11 bases in between.

This clonotype was seen only a few times. This rearrangement joins TRBV6-1 to TRBJ2-7, with a possible D match to TRBD1 (6 bases). CDR3 length: 13 amino acids. The V and J ends lost 9 bases and 5 bases respectively, with 17 bases between them. Germline CDR1 reads MNHNS; CDR2 reads SASEGT. The CDR3 sequence is CARGETGSDEQYF. Here the CDR3 DNA reads TGTGCCAGGGGGGAAACAGGGTCGGACGAGCAGTACTTC.

This clonotype occurred many times. This chain links TRBV9 with TRBJ1-1; D is unclear. This CDR3 has 14 residues. With 1 base removed from V and 1 base from J, the gap between germline ends came to 8 bases. CDR1 is SGDLS, CDR2 YYNGEE, per germline. The CDR3 DNA is TGTGCCAGCAGCGTACACCGGGAGAACACTGAAGCTTTCTTT. This encodes CASSVHRENTEAFF.

This clonotype came up many times. The chain recombines TRBV19 with TRBJ1-1; possible D gene TRBD1, 6 bases. Germline lookup yields CDR1 LNHDA and CDR2 SQIVND (reference sequence). Between the trimmed V and J ends, which lost 7 bases and 5 bases, there was a span of 17 bases. This CDR3 spans 14 amino acids. CDR3 amino acids: CASNLRGGKTEAFF. The CDR3 region has the DNA TGTGCCAGTAACCTGCGAGGGGGGAAGACTGAAGCTTTCTTT.

The V gene is TRBV12-3 or TRBV12-4, the J gene TRBJ2-5; 12 positions agree with TRBD2. Trimming cost V 11 bases and J 5 bases; bases outside gene matches: 6. The CDR3 has 13 residues. This CDR3 reads CAGGLAGSETQYF. DNA of the CDR3: TGTGCCGGCGGACTAGCGGGGAGTGAGACCCAGTACTTC.

This clonotype was counted at least ten times. The chain combines TRBV10-3 with TRBJ1-1; D call uncertain. Trimming cost V 3 bases and J 5 bases, with 19 bases left between them. Germline CDR1 ENHRY, CDR2 SYGVKD. CDR3 length equals 16 residues. DNA of the CDR3: TGTGCCATCAGTGATGGGTCGTCGGGAGAGGGTACTGAAGCTTTCTTT. This codes for CAISDGSSGEGTEAFF.

This clonotype was counted ten times or more. This rearrangement joins TRBV19 to TRBJ2-2; 8 bases fit TRBD1. CDR1 LNHDA and CDR2 SQIVND come from the germline V gene (reference sequence). The CDR3 runs to 16 residues. V shed 6 bases and J 1 base; nucleotides not matched to a gene: 7. The CDR3 DNA reads as TGTGCCAGTAGACGCATCGGGACAGGGAACACCGGGGAGCTGTTTTTT. Its translation is CASRRIGTGNTGELFF.

About this clonotype: A read error may produce the germline difference seen at one junction end. This rearrangement joins TRBV6-1 to TRBJ1-1, with D unresolved. The CDR3 spans 13 residues. The V gene's germline CDR1 is MNHNS and CDR2 SASEGT. For the CDR3, the DNA is TGTGCCAGCAGTGAAGCGCAAAGCACTGAAGCCGTCTTT. Translation: CASSEAQSTEAVF.

This clonotype was found a few times. This clone may be a read error of a much larger clone one base away. The chain uses TRBV2 and TRBJ2-7; TRBD1 matches 7 bases. CDR3 length: 10 residues. CDR1 is SNHLY, CDR2 FYNNEI, per germline. The CDR3 protein is CASRRTGWGF. Written as DNA, the CDR3 is TGTGCCAGCAGGCGGACAGGCTGGGGGTTC. The variable domain in full, with the rest retrieved from reference TRBV2 and TRBJ2-7, is EPEVTQTPSHQVTQMGQEVILRCVPISNHLYFYWYRQILGQKVEFLVSFYNNEISEKSEIFDDQFSVERPDGSNFTLKIRSTKLEDSAMYFCASRRTGWGFGPGTRLTVT.

This clonotype appeared many times. The genes are TRBV28 and TRBJ1-5, with D possibly being TRBD1 (5 bases). V lost 7 bases to trimming and J lost 0 bases, with 13 bases between them. The germline CDR1 and CDR2 sequences are MDHEN and SYDVKM. This CDR3 comprises 15 residues. The CDR3 loop reads CASTLGGLSNQPQHF. CDR3 nucleotides: TGTGCCAGCACCCTTGGGGGTCTTAGCAATCAGCCCCAGCATTTT.

This clonotype was recorded a few times. This rearrangement joins TRBV13 to TRBJ1-1, with 9 bases identical to TRBD1. CDR3 length: 16 residues. Germline V gene lookup returns CDR1 PRHDT and CDR2 FYEKMQ (reference sequence). V was clipped by 4 bases and J by 0 bases; unmatched bases: 6. The CDR3 DNA follows: TGTGCCAGCAGCTCAGGCGGACAGGGGTTGAACACTGAAGCTTTCTTT. Residues: CASSSGGQGLNTEAFF. Variable domain in full (rest from reference TRBV13 and TRBJ1-1): AAGVIQSPRHLIKEKRETATLKCYPIPRHDTVYWYQQGPGQDPQFLISFYEKMQSDKGSIPDRFSAQQFSDYHSELNMSSLELGDSALYFCASSSGGQGLNTEAFFGQGTRLTVV.

This clonotype was recorded a few times. Given a much more abundant clone one base away, this may be a read error. This chain connects TRBV7-9 to TRBJ2-2; 8 positions match TRBD1. V shed 3 bases, J shed 7 bases, and the junction held 1 base outside the gene matches. This CDR3 region has 13 residues. Germline CDR1 and CDR2: SEHNR and FQNEAQ (reference sequence). The CDR3 protein is CASSLTGDGELFF. The CDR3 nucleotides are TGTGCCAGCAGCTTGACAGGGGACGGGGAGCTGTTTTTT.

This clonotype was seen many times. V and J are TRBV12-3 or TRBV12-4 and TRBJ2-7; D uncertain. The germline V and J ends were trimmed by 7 bases and 6 bases, with 13 bases remaining between them. The CDR3 length is 12 residues. The CDR3 DNA sequence: TGTGCCAGCACCTCTTCGTATTCCGAGCAGTACTTC. Its translation is CASTSSYSEQYF.

This clonotype has a count of ten or more. V and J are TRBV7-6 and TRBJ2-5, with D hard to call. The CDR3 consists of 16 residues. Trimming pared 0 bases from V and 8 bases from J, leaving 19 bases between. Germline V gives CDR1 SGHVS, CDR2 FNYEAQ. The DNA of the CDR3 is TGTGCCAGCAGCTTAGCGCTCGAGACGGCTCAAGGAACCCAGTACTTC. This translates into CASSLALETAQGTQYF.

This clonotype was counted a few times. The rearrangement joins TRBV30 to TRBJ1-3; D gene ambiguous. Germline values: CDR1 GTSNPN, CDR2 SVGIG (reference sequence). The V gene lost 3 bases and the J gene lost 4 bases, with 7 bases spanning the gap. This CDR3 is 12 amino acids long. The CDR3 DNA follows: TGTGCCTGGAGCCCGCAGGGAAACACCATATATTTT. Protein: CAWSPQGNTIYF.

In this sample, this clonotype turned up many times. The CDR3 loop is CASSYQDSTYEQYF. CDR3 DNA sequence: TGTGCCAGCAGTTACCAGGACTCCACCTACGAGCAGTACTTC. The chain combines TRBV6-5 with TRBJ2-7, with a tentative D call TRBD2 (5 bases). This CDR3 region has 14 residues. Per the germline V gene, CDR1 is MNHEY and CDR2 is SVGAGI. Trimming removed 2 bases at V and 2 bases at J, with 10 bases between.

This clonotype has only a few counts. The CDR3 region is CASSSGQSRNIQYF. The CDR3 DNA sequence: TGTGCCAGCAGTTCGGGGCAGAGTAGGAACATTCAGTACTTC. The V and J genes are TRBV27 and TRBJ2-4; D assignment may be TRBD1 or TRBD2 (5 bases each). Germline V gene lookup returns CDR1 MNHEY and CDR2 SMNVEV (reference sequence). V lost 4 bases to trimming and J lost 7 bases, with 14 bases between them. This CDR3 spans 14 amino acids.

This clonotype was counted at least ten times. This chain joins TRBV2 and TRBJ1-2, with D perhaps matching TRBD1 (6 bases). The germline V and J ends were trimmed by 6 bases and 4 bases, with 18 bases remaining between them. Germline V lookup: CDR1 SNHLY, CDR2 FYNNEI. The CDR3 covers 15 residues. The CDR3 sequence: CASSRYRELGYGYTF. The CDR3 DNA reads as TGTGCCAGCAGCCGATACAGGGAATTAGGCTATGGCTACACCTTC.

This clonotype was observed many times. The rearrangement joins TRBV20-1 to TRBJ2-7, with TRBD1 identical over 7 bases. In germline, CDR1 is DFQATT, CDR2 SNEGSKA (reference sequence). The J segment lost 0 bases and the V segment lost 6 bases, leaving 8 bases of the junction unmatched. The CDR3 consists of 14 residues. The CDR3: CSAHGTESSYEQYF. In nucleotides, the CDR3 is TGCAGTGCACACGGGACAGAGAGCTCCTACGAGCAGTACTTC.

This clonotype has ten or more counts. The V gene is TRBV28, the J gene TRBJ1-1; D remains unclear. Per the germline V gene, CDR1 is MDHEN and CDR2 is SYDVKM. The ends were cut back, 2 bases at V and 2 bases at J, with 9 bases in the middle. The CDR3 covers 14 residues. The CDR3 DNA reads TGTGCCAGCAGTTTAGTCACGGGAAACACTGAAGCTTTCTTT. Its protein is CASSLVTGNTEAFF.

The sample holds many counts of this clonotype. At one end the junction does not follow the germline gene, possibly because of a read error. The chain employs TRBV15 and TRBJ1-1; D is unresolved. Per germline, CDR1 LNHNV and CDR2 YYDKDF (reference sequence). CDR3 length: 15 amino acids. The CDR3 DNA is TGTGCCGCCAGCAGAGATAGGGCAGGGAACACTGAAGCTTTCTTT. Its translation: CAASRDRAGNTEAFF. Full variable domain (remainder filled in from reference TRBV15 and TRBJ1-1): DAMVIQNPRYQVTQFGKPVTLSCSQTLNHNVMYWYQQKSSQAPKLLFHYYDKDFNNEADTPDNFQSRRPNTSFCFLDIRSPGLGDTAMYLCAASRDRAGNTEAFFGQGTRLTVV.

This clonotype was found many times. The V and J genes are TRBV10-3 and TRBJ2-2, with D perhaps TRBD2 (7 bases). The germline CDR1 and CDR2 sequences are ENHRY and SYGVKD. V lost 9 bases and J lost 3, with 14 bases in between. The CDR3 spans 14 residues. CDR3 in amino acids: CAISGGPDTGELFF. As DNA, the CDR3 is TGTGCCATATCCGGGGGGCCCGACACCGGGGAGCTGTTTTTT.

The sample holds many counts of this clonotype. The chain combines TRBV28 with TRBJ2-7; perhaps TRBD2 as D (5 bases). V gave up 5 bases and J gave up 1 base, with 18 bases separating them. Germline assignment: CDR1 MDHEN and CDR2 SYDVKM. The CDR3 is 16 amino acids. The DNA of the CDR3 is TGTGCCAGCAGTCCCCTACTAGACTCGGCATCCTACGAGCAGTACTTC. Its translation is CASSPLLDSASYEQYF.

This chain joins TRBV3-1 and TRBJ1-1, with unresolved D. The CDR3 runs to 14 residues. The V gene's germline CDR1 is LGHDT and CDR2 YNNKEL (reference sequence). Trimming took off 4 bases at V and 0 bases at J, with 9 bases between the two ends. The CDR3 coding sequence is TGTGCCAGCAGCCCATCGACAATGAACACTGAAGCTTTCTTT. Its translation: CASSPSTMNTEAFF.

About this clonotype itself: A much larger clone sits a single nucleotide away, making a read error possible. This chain uses TRBV12-3 or TRBV12-4 with TRBJ2-2, with D perhaps matching TRBD1 (6 bases). Trimming shortened V by 6 bases and J by 3 bases, and 11 bases separated the two germline ends. The CDR3 consists of 14 residues. The chain's CDR3 is CASRQDRYTGELFF. DNA for the CDR3: TGTGCCAGCAGACAGGACAGATACACCGGGGAGCTGTTTTTT.

This clonotype was picked up many times. V usage is TRBV6-1 and J usage is TRBJ1-2; D unclear. Trimming cost V 1 base and J 8 bases, with 11 bases left between them. The CDR3 contains 13 residues. Germline lookup yields CDR1 MNHNS and CDR2 SASEGT. In DNA form, the CDR3 reads TGTGCCAGCAGTGAAGATGTGGGGAGCGGCTACACCTTC. This codes for CASSEDVGSGYTF.